Listed here are 21 T cell receptor beta chains from one sample, sequenced in a study of PD-1 blockade in mismatch repair-deficient tumors. Sequencing used immunoSEQ multiplex PCR; TCRdb keeps in-frame clones, though not all of them. The sample shows around 120,000 clones, roughly 86% of them seen only once. This material consisted of peripheral blood, taken about 17 months after starting pembrolizumab. These receptors originate from an adult with mismatch repair-deficient cancer.

J is TRBJ2-1 and V is TRBV7-6; TRBD2 aligns across 11 bases. V lost 1 base, J lost 8 bases, and 4 bases stayed unmatched. This CDR3 comprises 15 residues. Germline V gives CDR1 SGHVS, CDR2 FNYEAQ. The CDR3 DNA reads as TGTGCCAGCAGCTTAGAACTAGCGGGAGCTCATGAGCAGTTCTTC. Protein sequence: CASSLELAGAHEQFF.

The V gene is TRBV2, the J gene TRBJ2-1; D call uncertain. V was clipped by 4 bases and J by 0 bases, with 10 bases between them. CDR3 length equals 15 residues. Germline CDR1 and CDR2: SNHLY and FYNNEI. The CDR3 DNA is TGTGCCAGCAGTGGACTGCTGAGCTCCTACAATGAGCAGTTCTTC. It specifies CASSGLLSSYNEQFF.

J is TRBJ2-7 and V is TRBV13; no firm D call. The CDR3 is made up of 14 amino acids. Per germline, CDR1 PRHDT and CDR2 FYEKMQ (reference sequence). The V end lost 0 bases, the J end lost 0 bases, and 6 bases lay between the germline ends. This chain's CDR3 is CASSLGASSYEQYF. DNA of the CDR3: TGTGCCAGCAGCTTAGGTGCTAGCTCCTACGAGCAGTACTTC. Filled out from reference TRBV13 and TRBJ2-7, the complete variable domain reads AAGVIQSPRHLIKEKRETATLKCYPIPRHDTVYWYQQGPGQDPQFLISFYEKMQSDKGSIPDRFSAQQFSDYHSELNMSSLELGDSALYFCASSLGASSYEQYFGPGTRLTVT.

On this clone: In the same sample, other DNA sequences code for this CDR3. The chain combines TRBV11-2 with TRBJ2-7, with 8 positions matching TRBD1. The J segment lost 3 bases and the V segment lost 5 bases, leaving 9 bases of the junction unmatched. CDR1 and CDR2 from the germline V gene are SGHAT and FQNNGV. This CDR3 comprises 15 residues. In DNA, the CDR3 is TGTGCCAGCAGCCTATCGGACAGGGCAAGCTACGAGCAGTACTTC. Its protein product is CASSLSDRASYEQYF.

The rearrangement uses TRBV28 and TRBJ2-2; D tentatively fits TRBD1 or TRBD2 (6 bases each). Germline CDR1 MDHEN, CDR2 SYDVKM. V lost 5 bases to trimming and J lost 7 bases, with 14 bases between them. The CDR3 loop spans 14 amino acids. The CDR3 region has the DNA TGTGCCAGCAGTCGAGGAGGGGGAGGCGGGGAGCTGTTTTTT. As protein: CASSRGGGGGELFF. The full variable domain, completed using reference TRBV28 and TRBJ2-2, is DVKVTQSSRYLVKRTGEKVFLECVQDMDHENMFWYRQDPGLGLRLIYFSYDVKMKEKGDIPEGYSVSREKKERFSLILESASTNQTSMYLCASSRGGGGGELFFGEGSRLTVL.

The chain is built from TRBV2 and TRBJ2-7, with TRBD1 matching over 9 bases. With V trimmed by 6 bases and J by 6 bases, 9 bases remained unmatched. The CDR3 is made up of 14 amino acids. Germline V gene sequence: CDR1 SNHLY, CDR2 FYNNEI. The CDR3, as DNA: TGTGCCAGCAGGGGATGGACAGGGGAGGCCGAGCAGTACTTC. This sequence encodes CASRGWTGEAEQYF.

The J gene is TRBJ1-2, the V gene TRBV19; no reliable D call. The CDR3 consists of 12 residues. The germline V and J ends were trimmed by 5 bases and 0 bases, with 4 bases remaining between them. Germline V gene data show CDR1 as LNHDA and CDR2 as SQIVND (reference sequence). CDR3 nucleotide sequence: TGTGCCAGTAGTCTGACTAACTATGGCTACACCTTC. It translates to CASSLTNYGYTF.

The chain is built from TRBV28 and TRBJ2-1; 7 bases line up with TRBD2. Germline V lookup: CDR1 MDHEN, CDR2 SYDVKM. CDR3 size: 14 residues. The ends lost 0 bases at V and 4 bases at J; junction bases unmatched: 0. The CDR3 loop is CASSLWREYNEQFF. CDR3 DNA sequence: TGTGCCAGCAGTTTATGGCGGGAGTACAATGAGCAGTTCTTC.

CDR3 bases: TGTGCCAGCAGTTTCTCCAGAAGCACAGATACGCAGTATTTT. Translation: CASSFSRSTDTQYF. This sequence joins TRBV25-1 and TRBJ2-3; D is unresolved. V was trimmed by 5 bases and J by 0 bases, leaving 9 bases between them. The CDR3 totals 14 residues. In germline, CDR1 is MGHDK, CDR2 SYGVNS.

This clone has a single count. The chain is built from TRBV7-9 and TRBJ2-5; perhaps TRBD1 as D (6 bases). Trimming removed 1 base at V and 1 base at J, with 16 bases between. CDR3 length: 17 amino acids. CDR1 is SEHNR and CDR2 is FQNEAQ in the germline V gene (reference sequence). The CDR3 nucleotides read TGTGCCAGCAGCTTAGAGGCAGGGGCTACCTTCCAAGAGACCCAGTACTTC. This codes for CASSLEAGATFQETQYF.

This chain links TRBV28 with TRBJ2-1; 7 bases agree with TRBD2. The V and J ends lost 2 bases and 4 bases, in that order; junction bases with no gene match: 2. CDR1 and CDR2 from the germline V gene are MDHEN and SYDVKM. The CDR3 sequence is 14 residues long. CDR3 region: CASSLLAEYNEQFF. The CDR3 bases are TGTGCCAGCAGTTTACTAGCGGAGTACAATGAGCAGTTCTTC.

V and J are TRBV5-1 and TRBJ1-1; D is perhaps TRBD1 (6 bases). Germline-derived CDR1 and CDR2 are SGHRS and YFSETQ. The CDR3 is made up of 15 amino acids. V dropped 3 bases and J dropped 3 bases, with 15 bases sitting between them. DNA of the CDR3: TGCGCCAGCAGCTGGCGGAGGGGGTCGGACACTGAAGCTTTCTTT. Translation gives CASSWRRGSDTEAFF.

This chain links TRBV7-9 with TRBJ1-2, with a possible D match to TRBD1 (6 bases). Trimming left V 1 base short and J 6 bases short, with 15 bases between. Germline V lookup: CDR1 SEHNR, CDR2 FQNEAQ (reference sequence). CDR3 length: 15 amino acids. CDR3 coding DNA: TGTGCCAGCAGCTTAGACGTCTCGGGGGGCAATGGCTACACCTTC. Protein product: CASSLDVSGGNGYTF.

This clone is a singleton in its sample. This chain connects TRBV4-3 to TRBJ2-7, with a possible D match to TRBD2 (6 bases). CDR3 size: 15 residues. Germline assignment: CDR1 LGHNA and CDR2 YSLEER. The V gene lost 1 base and the J gene lost 2 bases, with 12 bases spanning the gap. This chain's CDR3 is CASSQGHRLAYEQYF. CDR3 DNA sequence: TGCGCCAGCAGCCAAGGTCATAGACTAGCCTACGAGCAGTACTTC.

The chain is built from TRBV4-1 and TRBJ2-5; 13 positions agree with TRBD2. Germline V lookup: CDR1 MGHRA, CDR2 YSYEKL. The trim removed 4 bases at V and 8 bases at J, leaving 7 bases unmatched. This CDR3 comprises 15 residues. The CDR3 DNA reads as TGCGCCAGCAGCCGGAGACTAGCGGGAGGACAAACCCAGTACTTC. Protein: CASSRRLAGGQTQYF.

This clone was seen once. The V gene is TRBV10-2, the J gene TRBJ2-1, with 8 bases identical to TRBD2. V was clipped by 2 bases and J by 0 bases; unmatched bases: 3. Per the germline V gene, CDR1 is WSHSY and CDR2 is SAAADI. The CDR3 is made up of 16 amino acids. This chain's CDR3 is CASSETSGSSYNEQFF. The CDR3 DNA is TGCGCCAGCAGTGAGACTAGCGGATCCTCCTACAATGAGCAGTTCTTC.

This sequence joins TRBV7-6 and TRBJ1-4, with 7 bases identical to TRBD1. In germline, CDR1 is SGHVS, CDR2 FNYEAQ. CDR3 length: 15 residues. With V trimmed by 5 bases and J by 12 bases, 15 bases remained unmatched. The CDR3, as DNA: TGTGCCAGCAGCCCGGGGACAGAGAGCTTGTCGGAACTGTTTTTT. It yields the protein CASSPGTESLSELFF.

This clone is a singleton in its sample. V gene TRBV13 combines with J gene TRBJ2-2, with 9 bases fitting TRBD1. Germline values: CDR1 PRHDT, CDR2 FYEKMQ (reference sequence). CDR3 size: 13 residues. With V trimmed by 8 bases and J by 3 bases, 1 base remained unmatched. Here the CDR3 DNA reads TGTGCCAGCGGGACAGGGTACACCGGGGAGCTGTTTTTT. Protein product: CASGTGYTGELFF.

This clone has a single count. V and J are TRBV28 and TRBJ2-7; TRBD2 matches at 15 bases. Germline loops: CDR1 MDHEN, CDR2 SYDVKM. V shed 3 bases, J shed 2 bases, and the junction held 11 bases outside the gene matches. This CDR3 is built from 19 residues. In nucleotides, the CDR3 is TGTGCCAGCAGTTTCGATACGGGACTAGCGGGAGGCTCACCCTACGAGCAGTACTTC. Translating gives CASSFDTGLAGGSPYEQYF.

The rearrangement joins TRBV27 to TRBJ2-7; 9 nucleotides line up with TRBD2. Trimming took 6 bases from V and 5 from J; bases not matched to a gene: 8. CDR1 and CDR2 (germline): MNHEY, SMNVEV (reference sequence). The CDR3 loop spans 14 amino acids. The CDR3 bases are TGTGCCAGCAGGGAAGCGGGAGGTACCAACGAGCAGTACTTC. Translated: CASREAGGTNEQYF.

This rearrangement joins TRBV27 to TRBJ2-2; 14 bases map to TRBD2. The germline V gene encodes CDR1 MNHEY and CDR2 SMNVEV (reference sequence). The V gene end was trimmed by 6 bases and the J gene end by 5 bases; junction bases not matched to a gene: 5. The CDR3 has 16 amino acids. DNA for the CDR3: TGTGCCAGCAGAGGGGGGACTAGCGGGAGAACCGGGGAGCTGTTTTTT. As protein: CASRGGTSGRTGELFF.